This TCR beta chain originates from a study of T cells in Graves' hyperthyroidism and ophthalmopathy. On this clonotype itself: Its antigen is not identified.

V was clipped by 3 bases and J by 3 bases, with 12 bases between them. Germline-derived CDR1 and CDR2 are SGHTA and FQGTGA. This CDR3 region has 14 residues. Overall study findings and caveats: Most clonotypes that expanded in the thyroid above 0.001 also showed up in blood.

The investigators amplified TCR beta CDR3 regions from RNA transcripts. The study used the HTBI primer set for a first-round RT-PCR of the TCR CDR3. TCRdb re-derived calls from the multiplex PCR reads in MiXCR, one entry per CDR3 protein. The table lists about 660,000 distinct CDR3 sequences, about 45% of them singletons. Exclusion of a patient resulted from uncontrolled infection, other autoimmune disease, pregnancy or lactation. Diagnoses rested on clinical symptoms, serum thyroxine and TRAb, thyroid ultrasound and orbital computed tomography. The clonotype was recovered from an adult man with Graves' disease, either hyperthyroidism or ophthalmopathy (not recorded which). J is TRBJ2-7 and V is TRBV7-3; D tentatively reads TRBD1 or TRBD2 (6 bases each). Sequences were obtained from peripheral blood or thyroid tissue (not recorded which). In DNA, the CDR3 is TGTGCCAGCAGCTTCCAAAGGGGGGACTACGAGCAGTACTTC. This translates into CASSFQRGDYEQYF.